What follows are 27 T cell receptor beta chains derived from one specimen sequenced in a study of CD8 T cells in Susac syndrome. Random hexamers served to reverse transcribe roughly 0.45 to 1 ug RNA. Each CDR3 protein is one row after TCRdb ran MiXCR on the immunoSEQ multiplex PCR reads. The sample shows roughly 140,000 distinct CDR3 sequences, approximately 94% of them seen only once. Sequencing was carried out using CD4+ T cells from PBMCs. The receptor set was obtained from a human donor with Susac syndrome.

The V and J genes are TRBV5-4 and TRBJ2-1; D is perhaps TRBD1 (6 bases). There are 13 residues in the CDR3. V lost 6 bases, J lost 7 bases, and 14 bases lay in between. CDR1 and CDR2 from the germline V gene are SGHNT and YYREEE (reference sequence). The CDR3 spells CASTPGVLNEQFF. The CDR3 nucleotides read TGTGCCAGCACCCCAGGGGTCCTAAATGAGCAGTTCTTC.

The CDR3 here is CSASETGPLYGYTF. Here the CDR3 DNA reads TGCAGTGCTAGCGAAACAGGGCCCCTCTATGGCTACACCTTC. The chain is built from TRBV20-1 and TRBJ1-2; possibly TRBD1 for D (6 bases). The germline V gene has CDR1 DFQATT and CDR2 SNEGSKA (reference sequence). The V gene lost 3 bases and the J gene lost 4 bases, with 15 bases spanning the gap. There are 14 residues in the CDR3.

The rearrangement links TRBV20-1 to TRBJ2-7, with D tentatively TRBD2 (10 bases). V was clipped by 6 bases and J by 3 bases, with 24 bases between them. This CDR3 is 16 amino acids long. Looked up from germline, CDR1 is DFQATT and CDR2 is SNEGSKA (reference sequence). This chain's CDR3 is CSAWGQGRTSGYEQYF. The CDR3 nucleotides are TGCAGTGCGTGGGGACAGGGAAGGACTAGCGGCTACGAGCAGTACTTC.

The rearrangement uses TRBV29-1 and TRBJ2-1; perhaps TRBD1 as D (5 bases). Germline V CDR1 and CDR2: SQVTM, ANQGSEA. Trimming took off 8 bases at V and 4 bases at J, with 15 bases between the two ends. The length of the CDR3 is 13 residues. The CDR3 loop reads CSLRVGLYNEQFF. The CDR3 DNA reads TGCAGCCTAAGGGTGGGGCTTTACAATGAGCAGTTCTTC.

V and J are TRBV5-6 and TRBJ1-2; 11 bases fit TRBD1. Trimming cost V 7 bases and J 4 bases; bases outside gene matches: 9. Looked up from germline, CDR1 is SGHDT and CDR2 is YYEEEE. This CDR3 is 15 amino acids long. The CDR3 protein is CASFWTGGFLYGYTF. In DNA form, the CDR3 reads TGTGCCAGCTTTTGGACAGGGGGCTTCCTCTATGGCTACACCTTC.

The V call is TRBV28, the J call TRBJ1-2; D remains ambiguous. The CDR3 contains 12 residues. V lost 3 bases to trimming and J lost 4 bases, with 6 bases between them. Germline V lookup: CDR1 MDHEN, CDR2 SYDVKM. The CDR3 coding sequence is TGTGCCAGCAGTTTCGGTGGCTATGGCTACACCTTC. It yields the protein CASSFGGYGYTF.

The chain combines TRBV4-1 with TRBJ2-3; unclear D gene. The V gene lost 7 bases and the J gene lost 1 base, with 15 bases spanning the gap. Germline values: CDR1 MGHRA, CDR2 YSYEKL. This CDR3 contains 15 residues. CDR3 protein: CASTQLPGGTDTQYF. Written as DNA, the CDR3 is TGCGCCAGCACCCAGCTCCCTGGGGGCACAGATACGCAGTATTTT.

The chain couples TRBV7-2 to TRBJ1-1; D is ambiguous. From germline, CDR1 is SGHTA and CDR2 FQGNSA. V gave up 8 bases and J gave up 1 base, with 8 bases separating them. The CDR3 contains 12 residues. The CDR3 region has the DNA TGTGCCAGCGGCGTCCGGAACACTGAAGCTTTCTTT. This codes for CASGVRNTEAFF.

The rearrangement uses TRBV15 and TRBJ2-6; maybe TRBD2 (5 bases). Germline V gene lookup returns CDR1 LNHNV and CDR2 YYDKDF (reference sequence). Trimming took 8 bases from V and 0 from J, leaving 5 bases between them. This CDR3 spans 13 amino acids. DNA for the CDR3: TGTGCCACCCGGGGCTCTGGGGCCAACGTCCTGACTTTC. Translated, it gives CATRGSGANVLTF.

This clonotype was picked up a small number of times. The chain employs TRBV7-9 and TRBJ1-5, with 9 bases that match TRBD1. The CDR3 extends over 14 amino acids. Germline CDR1 reads SEHNR; CDR2 reads FQNEAQ (reference sequence). After removal of 5 bases from V and 6 bases from J, the junction contained 5 bases not matched to a gene. CDR3 coding DNA: TGTGCCAGCAGCCCGGGACAGGGCGGTCAGCCCCAGCATTTT. This translates into CASSPGQGGQPQHF.

The gene calls are TRBV25-1 and TRBJ2-1; 7 bases agree with TRBD1. The junction had 6 bases not matched to a gene; V was cut back by 6 bases and J by 7 bases. CDR1 and CDR2 from the germline V gene are MGHDK and SYGVNS. CDR3 length: 13 amino acids. The CDR3 coding sequence is TGTGCCAGCAGCAACAGGGGTAGGAATGAGCAGTTCTTC. It codes for CASSNRGRNEQFF.

This clonotype came up once. The rearrangement uses TRBV6-5 and TRBJ2-7, with 7 bases matching TRBD1. Germline CDR1 reads MNHEY; CDR2 reads SVGAGI. The J segment lost 3 bases and the V segment lost 0 bases, leaving 5 bases of the junction unmatched. The CDR3 runs to 15 residues. DNA of the CDR3: TGTGCCAGCAGTTACTCCGTACAGGGGATCTACGAGCAGTACTTC. It codes for CASSYSVQGIYEQYF.

The V gene is TRBV28, the J gene TRBJ2-4; 7 bases fit TRBD2. CDR3 size: 16 residues. V lost 2 bases to trimming and J lost 4 bases; unmatched junction nucleotides: 8. The germline V gene encodes CDR1 MDHEN and CDR2 SYDVKM. The CDR3: CASSLAGAGSKNIQYF. In nucleotides, the CDR3 is TGTGCCAGCAGTTTAGCGGGAGCTGGGTCTAAAAACATTCAGTACTTC.

The chain recombines TRBV3-1 with TRBJ2-3; D gene ambiguous. Trimming stripped 7 bases from V and 3 bases from J, with 20 bases between. The CDR3 is made up of 16 amino acids. The V gene's germline CDR1 is LGHDT and CDR2 YNNKEL (reference sequence). CDR3 amino acids: CASTSMYGPRTDTQYF. The CDR3 coding sequence is TGTGCCAGCACCTCCATGTACGGACCACGGACAGATACGCAGTATTTT.

This clonotype was detected only a few times. The chain employs TRBV3-1 and TRBJ2-5; D not resolved. CDR3 length: 13 residues. V shed 3 bases and J shed 2 bases, with 7 bases lying between them. From germline, CDR1 is LGHDT and CDR2 YNNKEL (reference sequence). CDR3 DNA: TGTGCCAGCAGCCATCGCCGTCAAGAGACCCAGTACTTC. Its protein is CASSHRRQETQYF.

This chain connects TRBV9 to TRBJ2-5; no clear D gene. Trimming removed 1 base from V and 2 bases from J, with 3 bases in between. This CDR3 is 12 amino acids long. Germline V gives CDR1 SGDLS, CDR2 YYNGEE. The DNA for the CDR3 is TGTGCCAGCAGCGTATCGCAAGAGACCCAGTACTTC. This encodes CASSVSQETQYF.

The genes are TRBV20-1 and TRBJ1-6; D is ambiguous. The germline V gene has CDR1 DFQATT and CDR2 SNEGSKA (reference sequence). This CDR3 contains 13 residues. With 3 bases removed from V and 13 bases from J, the gap between germline ends came to 16 bases. CDR3 sequence reads: CSARALLGSPLHF. CDR3 DNA sequence: TGCAGTGCTAGGGCTTTGTTGGGATCCCCCCTCCACTTT.

The chain uses TRBV25-1 and TRBJ2-5; no clear D. This CDR3 spans 13 amino acids. The germline V gene has CDR1 MGHDK and CDR2 SYGVNS. Trimming pared 1 base from V and 5 bases from J, leaving 8 bases between. CDR3 loop: CASSESTLETQYF. CDR3 nucleotide sequence: TGTGCCAGCAGTGAATCAACCCTGGAGACCCAGTACTTC.

The chain recombines TRBV20-1 with TRBJ2-3; TRBD2 is a possible D gene (5 bases). The CDR3 extends over 16 amino acids. Germline V gene data show CDR1 as DFQATT and CDR2 as SNEGSKA (reference sequence). V was clipped by 6 bases and J by 0 bases, with 19 bases between them. The CDR3 DNA follows: TGCAGTGCCCGAGCGACGTTGTTAGCGAGCACAGATACGCAGTATTTT. It codes for CSARATLLASTDTQYF.

V and J are TRBV20-1 and TRBJ1-3, with D uncertain. V was pared by 5 bases and J by 2 bases, with 4 bases between. CDR1 and CDR2 (germline): DFQATT, SNEGSKA (reference sequence). The CDR3 has 11 residues. The CDR3 reads CSAYAGNTIYF. Here the CDR3 DNA reads TGCAGTGCTTACGCTGGAAACACCATATATTTT.

The rearrangement uses TRBV3-1 and TRBJ2-1; D possibly corresponds to TRBD2 (5 bases). Germline loops: CDR1 LGHDT, CDR2 YNNKEL (reference sequence). This CDR3 comprises 14 residues. Trimming removed 3 bases at V and 5 bases at J, with 11 bases between. The CDR3 protein is CASSHGLPDNEQFF. The CDR3, as DNA: TGTGCCAGCAGCCATGGACTTCCAGACAATGAGCAGTTCTTC.

This clonotype was observed a single time. The chain employs TRBV12-3 or TRBV12-4 and TRBJ1-1; D possibly corresponds to TRBD1 (6 bases). The CDR3 covers 12 residues. V lost 8 bases and J lost 4, with 11 bases in between. The CDR3 region has the DNA TGTGCCAGCGGAAGGACAGTCACTGAAGCTTTCTTT. This sequence encodes CASGRTVTEAFF.

This chain joins TRBV29-1 and TRBJ1-4; D is perhaps TRBD1 (5 bases). Germline V gene data show CDR1 as SQVTM and CDR2 as ANQGSEA. The CDR3 is 14 residues long. V was clipped by 6 bases and J by 2 bases, with 13 bases between them. In DNA form, the CDR3 reads TGCAGCGTGACGGGGGGTCCCACTAATGAAAAACTGTTTTTT. It encodes CSVTGGPTNEKLFF.

The J gene is TRBJ2-7, the V gene TRBV10-3; possible D gene TRBD1, 5 bases. V was trimmed by 0 bases and J by 0 bases, leaving 9 bases between them. CDR3 length: 15 residues. The germline CDR1 and CDR2 sequences are ENHRY and SYGVKD. The CDR3 region has the DNA TGTGCCATCAGTGAGTCAGGGGTTTCCTCCTACGAGCAGTACTTC. Translation gives CAISESGVSSYEQYF.

This chain joins TRBV14 and TRBJ2-1, with D perhaps matching TRBD1 or TRBD2 (5 bases each). Looked up from germline, CDR1 is SGHDN and CDR2 is FVKESK. The CDR3 runs 14 residues. V was shortened by 4 bases and J by 6 bases, with 13 bases between the two germline ends. The CDR3 loop reads CASSLGGSANEQFF. CDR3 in DNA: TGTGCCAGCAGCCTTGGGGGATCGGCCAATGAGCAGTTCTTC. Supplemented by reference TRBV14 and TRBJ2-1, the full variable domain reads EAGVTQFPSHSVIEKGQTVTLRCDPISGHDNLYWYRRVMGKEIKFLLHFVKESKQDESGMPNNRFLAERTGGTYSTLKVQPAELEDSGVYFCASSLGGSANEQFFGPGTRLTVL.

The chain joins TRBV20-1 to TRBJ2-1; 10 bases are a match to TRBD2. CDR1 and CDR2 (germline): DFQATT, SNEGSKA (reference sequence). The trim removed 5 bases at V and 4 bases at J, leaving 8 bases unmatched. CDR3 size: 15 residues. CDR3 bases: TGCAGTGCTTACACCGGGACTAGCGTGTACAATGAGCAGTTCTTC. Amino acids: CSAYTGTSVYNEQFF.

The chain joins TRBV5-4 to TRBJ2-7; D ambiguous. The CDR3 totals 12 residues. With 1 base removed from V and 1 base from J, the gap between germline ends came to 3 bases. Looked up from germline, CDR1 is SGHNT and CDR2 is YYREEE (reference sequence). The CDR3 DNA sequence: TGTGCCAGCAGCTTGAGATCCTACGAGCAGTACTTC. This translates into CASSLRSYEQYF.